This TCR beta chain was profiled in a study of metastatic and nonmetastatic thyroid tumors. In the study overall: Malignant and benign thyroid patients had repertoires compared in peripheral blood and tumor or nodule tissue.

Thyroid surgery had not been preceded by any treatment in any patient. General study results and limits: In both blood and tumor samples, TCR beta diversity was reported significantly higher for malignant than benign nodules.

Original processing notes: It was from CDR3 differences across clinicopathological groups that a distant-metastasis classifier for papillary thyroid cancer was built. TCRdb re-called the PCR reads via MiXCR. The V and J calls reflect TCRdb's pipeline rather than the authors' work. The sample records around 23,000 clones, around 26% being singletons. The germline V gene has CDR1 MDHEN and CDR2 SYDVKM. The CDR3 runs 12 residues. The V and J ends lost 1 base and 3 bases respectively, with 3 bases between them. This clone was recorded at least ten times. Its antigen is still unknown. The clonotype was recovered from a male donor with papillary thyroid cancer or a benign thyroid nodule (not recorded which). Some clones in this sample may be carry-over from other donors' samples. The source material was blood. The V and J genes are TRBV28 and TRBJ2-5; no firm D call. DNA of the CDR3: TGTGCCAGCAGTTTATATGAAGAGACCCAGTACTTC. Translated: CASSLYEETQYF.